The entry below describes one T cell receptor beta chain. The record originates from a study of CD8 T cells in Susac syndrome. The overall study: When their blood was taken, patients with Susac syndrome were therapy-naive, taking corticosteroids, or taking intravenous immunoglobulin alone.

When the RNA was reverse transcribed, random hexamers were used with an input of roughly 0.5 to 1 ug. From the immunoSEQ multiplex PCR reads, TCRdb called clonotypes with MiXCR, one entry per CDR3 protein. This table has some 140,000 distinct CDR3 sequences, approximately 95% appearing once. Sequencing was performed on CD8+ T cells from PBMCs. The sequence was obtained from a human donor with Susac syndrome.

The DNA of the CDR3 is TGTGCCTGGATGGGAGTCAATCAGCCCCAGCATTTT. Protein: CAWMGVNQPQHF. The chain couples TRBV30 to TRBJ1-5; D gene unclear. CDR3 length equals 12 residues. Germline CDR1 GTSNPN, CDR2 SVGIG (reference sequence). V was shortened by 4 bases and J by 3 bases, with 7 bases between the two germline ends. The complete variable domain, with remaining parts taken from reference TRBV30 and TRBJ1-5, reads SQTIHQWPATLVQPVGSPLSLECTVEGTSNPNLYWYRQAAGRGLQLLFYSVGIGQISSEVPQNLSASRPQDRQFILSSKKLLLSDSGFYLCAWMGVNQPQHFGDGTRLSIL.